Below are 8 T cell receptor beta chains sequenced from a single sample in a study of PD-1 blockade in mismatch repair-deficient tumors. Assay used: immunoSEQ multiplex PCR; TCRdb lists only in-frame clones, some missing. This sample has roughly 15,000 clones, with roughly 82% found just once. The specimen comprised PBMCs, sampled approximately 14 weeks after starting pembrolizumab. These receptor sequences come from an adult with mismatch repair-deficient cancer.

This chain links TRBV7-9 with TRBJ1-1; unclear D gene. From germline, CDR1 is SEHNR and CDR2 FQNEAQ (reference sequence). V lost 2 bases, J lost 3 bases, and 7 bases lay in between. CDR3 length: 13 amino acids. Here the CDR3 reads CASSLMGDTEAFF. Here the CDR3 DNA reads TGTGCCAGCAGCTTAATGGGCGACACTGAAGCTTTCTTT.

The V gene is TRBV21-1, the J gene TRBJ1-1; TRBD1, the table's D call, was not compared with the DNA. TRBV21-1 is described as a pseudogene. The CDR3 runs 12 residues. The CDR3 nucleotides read TGTGCCAGCAGCCTGATGCAGGTTGAAGCTTTCTTT. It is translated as CASSLMQVEAFF.

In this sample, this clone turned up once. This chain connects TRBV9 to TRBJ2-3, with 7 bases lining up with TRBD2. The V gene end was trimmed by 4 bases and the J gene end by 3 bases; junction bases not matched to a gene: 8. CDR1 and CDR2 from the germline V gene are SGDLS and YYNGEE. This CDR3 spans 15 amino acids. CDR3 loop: CASSQAGVGTDTQYF. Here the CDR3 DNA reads TGTGCCAGCAGCCAGGCGGGAGTTGGAACAGATACGCAGTATTTT.

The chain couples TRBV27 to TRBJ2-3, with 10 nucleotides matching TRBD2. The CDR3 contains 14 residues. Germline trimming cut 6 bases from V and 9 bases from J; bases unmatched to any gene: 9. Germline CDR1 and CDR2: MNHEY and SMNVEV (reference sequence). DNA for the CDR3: TGTGCCAGCAGGCGAGCGGGAGGGCCGGGGACGCAGTATTTT. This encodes CASRRAGGPGTQYF.

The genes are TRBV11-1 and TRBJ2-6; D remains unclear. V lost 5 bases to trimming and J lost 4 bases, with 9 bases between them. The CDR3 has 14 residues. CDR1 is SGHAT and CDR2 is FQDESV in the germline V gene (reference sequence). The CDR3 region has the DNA TGTGCCAGCAGCGCCCAGTCCGGGGCCAACGTCCTGACTTTC. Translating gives CASSAQSGANVLTF. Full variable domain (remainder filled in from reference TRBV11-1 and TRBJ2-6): EAEVAQSPRYKITEKSQAVAFWCDPISGHATLYWYRQILGQGPELLVQFQDESVVDDSQLPKDRFSAERLKGVDSTLKIQPAELGDSAMYLCASSAQSGANVLTFGAGSRLTVL.

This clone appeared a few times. CDR3 in DNA: TGTGCCAGCTCACCACCGAGCAGGGGTGACGGCTACACCTTC. Amino acid sequence: CASSPPSRGDGYTF. The V call is TRBV18, the J call TRBJ1-2, with TRBD1 as a possible D gene (6 bases). The CDR3 has 14 residues. Trimming left V 0 bases short and J 8 bases short, with 13 bases between. CDR1 is KGHSH, CDR2 LQKENI, per germline.

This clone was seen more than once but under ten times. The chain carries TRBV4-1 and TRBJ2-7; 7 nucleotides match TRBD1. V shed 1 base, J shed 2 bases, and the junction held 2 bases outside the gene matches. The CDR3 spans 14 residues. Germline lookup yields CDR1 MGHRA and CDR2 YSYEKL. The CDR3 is CASSQVDRAYEQYF. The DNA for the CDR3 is TGCGCCAGCAGCCAAGTCGACAGGGCCTACGAGCAGTACTTC.

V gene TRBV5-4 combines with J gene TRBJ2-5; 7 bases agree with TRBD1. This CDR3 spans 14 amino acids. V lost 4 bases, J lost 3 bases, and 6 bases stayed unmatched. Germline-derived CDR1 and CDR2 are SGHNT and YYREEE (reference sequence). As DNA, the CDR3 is TGTGCCAGCAGCACCGGACAGGAGAAAGAGACCCAGTACTTC. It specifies CASSTGQEKETQYF.